Presented here are 25 T cell receptor beta chains from one specimen sequenced in a study of cytomegalovirus exposure and HLA in healthy donors. The PCR had 60 Vbeta and 13 Jbeta primers. This table comes from immunoSEQ multiplex PCR, and its TCRdb copy is limited to in-frame clones, with some not included. Of 90,000 to 110,000 clones listed, roughly 70% are singletons. Sequencing input: PBMCs. The origin of the receptors is a middle-aged man in good health and CMV-seronegative.

V usage is TRBV14 and J usage is TRBJ1-4; a weak D match, TRBD1 (5 bases). Germline loops: CDR1 SGHDN, CDR2 FVKESK. The CDR3 is made up of 15 amino acids. The V end was cut by 1 base, the J end by 7 bases, with 13 bases between. DNA for the CDR3: TGTGCCAGCAGCCAAGTCGGGACTCCTCCTGAAAAACTGTTTTTT. This gives the protein CASSQVGTPPEKLFF.

This clone turned up a few times. The chain couples TRBV10-3 to TRBJ2-2; the match to TRBD1 covers 7 bases. Germline V gene lookup returns CDR1 ENHRY and CDR2 SYGVKD. CDR3 size: 14 residues. Trimming at V came to 7 bases and at J to 6 bases, leaving 8 bases not matched to a gene. The DNA for the CDR3 is TGTGCCATCACCAAAGACAGGGCAGCCGGGGAGCTGTTTTTT. Its translation: CAITKDRAAGELFF.

The chain has TRBV29-1 and TRBJ1-1; D is unclear. Trimming left V 5 bases short and J 6 bases short, with 7 bases between. The CDR3 extends over 10 amino acids. Germline V gene data show CDR1 as SQVTM and CDR2 as ANQGSEA. This chain's CDR3 is CSVYYPEAFF. In DNA form, the CDR3 reads TGCAGCGTTTACTACCCTGAAGCTTTCTTT.

The chain is built from TRBV7-9 and TRBJ2-1; 8 bases are shared with TRBD1. V shed 4 bases, J shed 3 bases, and the junction held 5 bases outside the gene matches. CDR3 length: 15 residues. Germline lookup yields CDR1 SEHNR and CDR2 FQNEAQ (reference sequence). The CDR3 coding sequence is TGTGCCAGCAGCTCCGGACAGGGTGGCTACAATGAGCAGTTCTTC. Its protein is CASSSGQGGYNEQFF.

This clone was observed once. V and J are TRBV23-1 and TRBJ2-2, with D perhaps TRBD2 (5 bases). TRBV23-1 is annotated as an ORF whose role is uncertain. V was clipped by 10 bases and J by 0 bases, with 18 bases between them. This CDR3 is built from 16 residues. CDR3 in amino acids: CATWAEGGSNTGELFF. In DNA, the CDR3 is TGCGCCACCTGGGCAGAAGGCGGGTCGAACACCGGGGAGCTGTTTTTT.

The CDR3 sequence: CASSPLGTGEETQYF. The CDR3 DNA follows: TGTGCCAGCAGTCCCCTCGGGACAGGGGAAGAGACCCAGTACTTC. The chain combines TRBV6-1 with TRBJ2-5, with 10 positions matching TRBD1. With V trimmed by 5 bases and J by 3 bases, 6 bases remained unmatched. Germline V lookup: CDR1 MNHNS, CDR2 SASEGT. This CDR3 region has 15 residues.

The chain joins TRBV7-6 to TRBJ2-7; 9 bases match TRBD2. This CDR3 spans 16 amino acids. The V gene's germline CDR1 is SGHVS and CDR2 FNYEAQ. Trimming took 0 bases from V and 4 from J; bases not matched to a gene: 7. The CDR3 here is CASSLAPTSGGYEQYF. As DNA, the CDR3 is TGTGCCAGCAGCTTAGCGCCGACTAGCGGTGGGTACGAGCAGTACTTC.

V and J are TRBV5-1 and TRBJ1-1; D call uncertain. Germline V lookup: CDR1 SGHRS, CDR2 YFSETQ. CDR3 length equals 13 residues. V lost 4 bases and J lost 1, with 8 bases in between. CDR3 in amino acids: CASSARENTEAFF. The CDR3 region has the DNA TGCGCCAGCAGCGCCCGGGAGAACACTGAAGCTTTCTTT.

The sample holds one count of this clone. J is TRBJ2-5 and V is TRBV5-1; TRBD2 matches at 15 bases. Per germline, CDR1 SGHRS and CDR2 YFSETQ. V lost 6 bases, J lost 2 bases, and 8 bases stayed unmatched. The CDR3 extends over 17 amino acids. DNA of the CDR3: TGCGCCAGCACCCGATTCGGGACTAGCGGGGGGCAAGAGACCCAGTACTTC. It is translated as CASTRFGTSGGQETQYF.

The V call is TRBV12-5, the J call TRBJ1-1, with 7 bases fitting TRBD1. V shed 3 bases, J shed 0 bases, and the junction held 1 base outside the gene matches. The CDR3 runs to 14 residues. The germline V gene has CDR1 LGHNT and CDR2 FRNRAP. The CDR3 region is CASGLGTVNTEAFF. The CDR3 DNA reads as TGTGCTAGTGGTTTAGGGACAGTGAACACTGAAGCTTTCTTT.

V is TRBV9 and J is TRBJ1-2; 10 nucleotides align to TRBD1. V shed 3 bases, J shed 2 bases, and the junction held 4 bases outside the gene matches. Per germline, CDR1 SGDLS and CDR2 YYNGEE. The CDR3 is made up of 15 amino acids. The CDR3 region has the DNA TGTGCCAGCAGCGCGACAGGGGGCGCGAACTATGGCTACACCTTC. Protein sequence: CASSATGGANYGYTF.

The genes are TRBV18 and TRBJ1-1; the D gene is possibly TRBD1 (5 bases). The CDR3 extends over 15 amino acids. The ends were cut back, 3 bases at V and 1 base at J, with 12 bases in the middle. Germline values: CDR1 KGHSH, CDR2 LQKENI. CDR3 amino acids: CASSPQQVENTEAFF. CDR3 sequence (DNA): TGTGCCAGCTCACCCCAACAGGTCGAGAACACTGAAGCTTTCTTT.

The chain carries TRBV4-3 and TRBJ2-2; 7 positions agree with TRBD1. Germline V CDR1 and CDR2: LGHNA, YSLEER. The CDR3 consists of 17 residues. V lost 0 bases, J lost 1 base, and 5 bases stayed unmatched. The CDR3 loop is CASSQDSGTVNTGELFF. In DNA form, the CDR3 reads TGCGCCAGCAGCCAAGATTCGGGGACAGTGAACACCGGGGAGCTGTTTTTT.

The V gene is TRBV7-9, the J gene TRBJ1-5; no clear D gene. V lost 1 base and J 7 bases, leaving 8 bases between the germline ends. CDR3 size: 13 residues. CDR1 SEHNR and CDR2 FQNEAQ come from the germline V gene (reference sequence). CDR3 bases: TGTGCCAGCAGCTTAGACTACTTCCAGCCCCAGCATTTT. It yields the protein CASSLDYFQPQHF.

V is TRBV27 and J is TRBJ2-3; possibly TRBD2 for D (6 bases). The V end was cut by 7 bases, the J end by 4 bases, with 12 bases between. Germline CDR1 and CDR2: MNHEY and SMNVEV (reference sequence). The CDR3 sequence is 13 residues long. CDR3 loop: CASNGGWADTQYF. The CDR3 nucleotides are TGTGCCAGCAACGGGGGTTGGGCAGATACGCAGTATTTT.

V gene TRBV10-1 combines with J gene TRBJ1-6; D unclear. The germline V gene encodes CDR1 WNHNN and CDR2 SYGVQD (reference sequence). V was cut by 3 bases and J by 9 bases, with 9 bases left in between. This CDR3 is 13 amino acids long. This CDR3 is CASSDSSGSPLHF. CDR3 nucleotide sequence: TGCGCCAGCAGTGATTCGAGTGGTTCACCCCTCCACTTT.

V gene TRBV7-9 combines with J gene TRBJ2-1; TRBD2 might be the D (7 bases). CDR3 length equals 17 residues. V was cut by 4 bases and J by 5 bases, with 21 bases left in between. The V gene's germline CDR1 is SEHNR and CDR2 FQNEAQ (reference sequence). The CDR3 nucleotides are TGTGCCAGCAGCTCCGCGTGGGGGGGCCCTAGGGACAATGAGCAGTTCTTC. Translation gives CASSSAWGGPRDNEQFF.

For the CDR3, the DNA is TGTGCCAGCAACGAGGACAGGGGGAGCGGCTACACCTTC. It encodes CASNEDRGSGYTF. The rearrangement uses TRBV7-9 and TRBJ1-2, with 10 bases aligning to TRBD1. In germline, CDR1 is SEHNR, CDR2 FQNEAQ (reference sequence). CDR3 length: 13 amino acids. J gave up 8 bases and V 7 bases, and 7 bases lay outside the gene matches.

The V call is TRBV4-1, the J call TRBJ2-1; 10 bases are a match to TRBD1. Germline assignment: CDR1 MGHRA and CDR2 YSYEKL. V lost 3 bases and J lost 12; bases outside the gene matches: 8. The CDR3 is 14 residues long. The DNA for the CDR3 is TGCGCCAGCAGCCATGGGACAGGGGAATTCGGGCAGTTCTTC. Its protein is CASSHGTGEFGQFF.

The V gene is TRBV28, the J gene TRBJ2-7, with 10 bases matching TRBD2. The CDR3 is made up of 16 amino acids. Trimming took 5 bases from V and 0 from J; bases not matched to a gene: 7. The germline CDR1 and CDR2 sequences are MDHEN and SYDVKM. CDR3 sequence: CASSVAGLAYSYEQYF. The CDR3, as DNA: TGTGCCAGCAGTGTTGCGGGACTAGCGTACTCCTACGAGCAGTACTTC.

This clone appeared a single time. This chain's CDR3 is CASGLRGGTDTQYF. The CDR3 bases are TGTGCCAGCGGTTTGCGGGGGGGGACAGATACGCAGTATTTT. The rearrangement joins TRBV6-5 to TRBJ2-3; 9 bases are shared with TRBD2. In germline, CDR1 is MNHEY, CDR2 SVGAGI. The CDR3 runs 14 residues. V lost 8 bases and J lost 3; bases outside the gene matches: 6.

V and J are TRBV25-1 and TRBJ2-7; maybe TRBD1 (7 bases). Per germline, CDR1 MGHDK and CDR2 SYGVNS. The CDR3 loop spans 16 amino acids. The ends were cut back, 4 bases at V and 3 bases at J, with 19 bases in the middle. CDR3 nucleotide sequence: TGTGCCAGCAGTGCGACAGGGTACTGGGGGGACTACGAGCAGTACTTC. This sequence encodes CASSATGYWGDYEQYF.

This clone was counted only a few times. The rearrangement links TRBV4-3 to TRBJ2-5, with TRBD1 matching 9 bases. V was pared by 0 bases and J by 4 bases, with 9 bases of the junction left unmatched. Germline CDR1 reads LGHNA; CDR2 reads YSLEER. The CDR3 contains 17 residues. The CDR3 DNA sequence: TGCGCCAGCAGCCAAGAAGTTAAACAGGGGGCCGGAGAGACCCAGTACTTC. It yields the protein CASSQEVKQGAGETQYF.

As concerns this clone: Other DNA sequences in this sample translate to the same CDR3. This chain joins TRBV9 and TRBJ2-1; 8 nucleotides match TRBD2. After removal of 0 bases from V and 4 bases from J, the junction contained 9 bases not matched to a gene. This CDR3 is 17 amino acids long. The V gene's germline CDR1 is SGDLS and CDR2 YYNGEE. CDR3: CASSVARSGGTYNEQFF. The DNA of the CDR3 is TGTGCCAGCAGCGTAGCGCGAAGCGGGGGAACTTACAATGAGCAGTTCTTC. The full variable domain, rest sourced from reference TRBV9 and TRBJ2-1, is DSGVTQTPKHLITATGQRVTLRCSPRSGDLSVYWYQQSLDQGLQFLIQYYNGEERAKGNILERFSAQQFPDLHSELNLSSLELGDSALYFCASSVARSGGTYNEQFFGPGTRLTVL.

This clone was picked up a small number of times. The chain carries TRBV6-5 and TRBJ2-7, with a possible D match to TRBD2 (5 bases). V lost 7 bases, J lost 4 bases, and 14 bases lay in between. This CDR3 is 13 amino acids long. Germline V CDR1 and CDR2: MNHEY, SVGAGI. In DNA, the CDR3 is TGTGCCAGCAAGGGAAGTGGAGGATACGAGCAGTACTTC. This sequence encodes CASKGSGGYEQYF.